A selection of T cell receptor beta chains follows, all from one sample in a study of OX40 agonist ivuxolimab in advanced cancers. Sequencing was performed with immunoSEQ multiplex PCR; in TCRdb, only in-frame clones are kept and a portion is missing. The table includes about 77,000 clones, around 90% detected once. The sample was CD4+ or CD8+ T cells sorted from blood, taken in a trial of the OX40 agonist ivuxolimab. The receptors originated from an adult with an advanced solid tumor such as melanoma, head and neck, liver or kidney cancer. The CDR3 runs from the conserved cysteine through the conserved F or W. D genes are given only for firm matches. Some rows mark clone size as missing; the rest say once, few, many or name a class of expanded clone.

CDR3 | DNA | J | size | V | D
CASSELGTEAYEQYF | TGTGCCAGCAGTGAATTGGGGACGGAGGCATACGAGCAGTACTTC | TRBJ2-7 | NA | TRBV25-1 | NA
CASSLRTTLADTQYF | TGTGCCAGCAGCTTAAGGACTACATTGGCAGATACGCAGTATTTT | TRBJ2-3 | NA | TRBV13 | NA
CASSFRTGDGDTQYF | TGTGCCAGCAGCTTCAGGACAGGGGATGGAGATACGCAGTATTTT | TRBJ2-3 | NA | TRBV7-2 | TRBD1
CASSPDSRKATDTQYF | TGTGCCAGCTCACCCGACAGTAGGAAAGCGACAGATACGCAGTATTTT | TRBJ2-3 | NA | TRBV18 | NA
CASSYSKGVGPQHF | TGTGCCAGCAGTTACTCGAAAGGTGTCGGGCCCCAGCATTTT | TRBJ1-5 | NA | TRBV6-5 | NA
CASSGGGSDTQYF | TGTGCCAGCAGCGGAGGCGGGTCAGATACGCAGTATTTT | TRBJ2-3 | NA | TRBV5-5 | NA
CATPPKRQNSSTRTGELFF | TGTGCCACCCCCCCGAAGCGGCAGAATTCGTCCACGCGCACCGGGGAGCTGTTTTTT | TRBJ2-2 | once | TRBV19 | NA
CASTPKAEYEKLFF | TGTGCCAGCACCCCTAAAGCGGAGTATGAAAAACTGTTTTTT | TRBJ1-4 | NA | TRBV6-5 | NA
CSVDRGAGVEQFF | TGCAGCGTTGACCGAGGAGCGGGAGTTGAGCAGTTCTTC | TRBJ2-1 | few | TRBV29-1 | TRBD2
CASSQLAGTGELFF | TGTGCCAGCAGCCAACTAGCGGGCACCGGGGAGCTGTTTTTT | TRBJ2-2 | once | TRBV11-3 | TRBD2
CASSLQGNEQFF | TGTGCCAGCAGCTTACAAGGGAATGAGCAGTTCTTC | TRBJ2-1 | once | TRBV7-6 | NA
CASSLGGRETQYF | TGTGCCAGCAGTTTAGGCGGGAGGGAGACCCAGTACTTC | TRBJ2-5 | NA | TRBV28 | TRBD2
CASSFDRREGGELFF | TGTGCCAGCAGCTTCGACCGACGGGAAGGCGGGGAGCTGTTTTTT | TRBJ2-2 | NA | TRBV7-2 | NA
CSVAPTSGVYEQYF | TGCAGCGTAGCGCCGACTAGCGGGGTCTACGAGCAGTACTTC | TRBJ2-7 | NA | TRBV29-1 | TRBD2
CASSDDRGNTEAFF | TGTGCCAGCAGTGACGACAGGGGGAACACTGAAGCTTTCTTT | TRBJ1-1 | NA | TRBV7-8 | TRBD1
CSVEALWVRQETQYF | TGCAGCGTTGAGGCGCTTTGGGTACGCCAAGAGACCCAGTACTTC | TRBJ2-5 | NA | TRBV29-1 | NA
CASTHRRNFGNEQFF | TGTGCCAGCACCCACCGGCGGAATTTCGGGAATGAGCAGTTCTTC | TRBJ2-1 | NA | TRBV6-5 | NA
CASSYDRGTDTQYF | TGCGCCAGCAGTTATGACAGGGGGACAGATACGCAGTATTTT | TRBJ2-3 | NA | TRBV10-1 | TRBD1
CATSREGGGSARADTQYF | TGTGCCACCAGCAGAGAGGGGGGGGGCTCTGCCCGCGCAGATACGCAGTATTTT | TRBJ2-3 | NA | TRBV15 | NA
CASSPVAGTDTQYF | TGTGCCAGCAGCCCGGTAGCGGGAACAGATACGCAGTATTTT | TRBJ2-3 | NA | TRBV11-3 | TRBD2
CASSFTTPNTGELFF | TGTGCCAGCAGCTTCACGACTCCAAACACCGGGGAGCTGTTTTTT | TRBJ2-2 | NA | TRBV7-2 | NA
CASSQGRFNTGELFF | TGCGCCAGCAGCCAAGGTCGATTCAACACCGGGGAGCTGTTTTTT | TRBJ2-2 | NA | TRBV4-1 | NA
CASSARTVGRDNSPLHF | TGTGCCAGCAGCGCCCGAACAGTGGGGAGGGATAATTCACCCCTCCACTTT | TRBJ1-6 | NA | TRBV11-3 | NA
CASSQDTDSYEQYF | TGTGCCAGCAGCCAAGATACAGATTCCTACGAGCAGTACTTC | TRBJ2-7 | NA | TRBV4-2 | NA
CASKRTSGSSGELFF | TGTGCCAGCAAGAGGACTAGCGGGAGTAGCGGGGAGCTGTTTTTT | TRBJ2-2 | NA | TRBV2 | TRBD2
CASTLGRVGEQYF | TGTGCCAGCACCTTGGGCAGGGTAGGCGAGCAGTACTTC | TRBJ2-7 | NA | TRBV28 | NA
CSGYDRGRQTQYF | TGCAGCGGCTATGACAGGGGGCGACAGACCCAGTACTTC | TRBJ2-5 | few | TRBV29-1 | TRBD1
CASSPALTGELFF | TGTGCCAGCAGCCCCGCCCTCACCGGGGAGCTGTTTTTT | TRBJ2-2 | NA | TRBV11-2 | NA
CASSIGRRNEQFF | TGTGCCAGCAGTATTGGGAGAAGGAATGAGCAGTTCTTC | TRBJ2-1 | NA | TRBV28 | NA
CASSLGQPGETQYF | TGTGCCAGCAGCTTAGGACAGCCGGGGGAGACCCAGTACTTC | TRBJ2-5 | NA | TRBV7-2 | NA
CASSSRPGGNYGYTF | TGCGCCAGCAGCTCCAGGCCAGGGGGTAACTATGGCTACACCTTC | TRBJ1-2 | NA | TRBV5-1 | TRBD1
CASSATVGYGYTF | TGTGCCAGCAGTGCTACGGTAGGCTATGGCTACACCTTC | TRBJ1-2 | once | TRBV6-1 | NA
CASSSTPTYEQYF | TGTGCCAGCAGCTCGACACCTACCTACGAGCAGTACTTC | TRBJ2-7 | NA | TRBV5-6 | NA
CASSLTLGPQFF | TGTGCCAGCAGTTTAACGCTCGGACCGCAGTTCTTC | TRBJ2-1 | NA | TRBV27 | NA
CASGGYGYTF | TGTGCCAGCGGGGGATATGGCTACACCTTC | TRBJ1-2 | NA | TRBV7-9 | NA
CASSLLNRVGNEQFF | TGTGCCAGCAGCTTGTTGAACAGGGTAGGCAATGAGCAGTTCTTC | TRBJ2-1 | NA | TRBV5-8 | NA
CASSLSPDRGREQYF | TGTGCCAGCAGCTTGTCCCCCGACAGGGGGCGCGAGCAGTACTTC | TRBJ2-7 | NA | TRBV5-5 | TRBD1
CASRQPGQGTGNTIYF | TGTGCCAGTAGGCAACCGGGACAGGGAACTGGAAACACCATATATTTT | TRBJ1-3 | NA | TRBV19 | TRBD1
CASTTGVLNTGELFF | TGTGCCAGCACAACAGGGGTCCTGAACACCGGGGAGCTGTTTTTT | TRBJ2-2 | NA | TRBV6-1 | TRBD1
CASSLTQTSGRYEQYF | TGCGCCAGCAGCCTGACTCAGACTAGCGGGAGGTACGAGCAGTACTTC | TRBJ2-7 | NA | TRBV5-1 | TRBD2
CASSQNGWEQYF | TGTGCCAGCAGCCAGAACGGGTGGGAGCAGTACTTC | TRBJ2-7 | NA | TRBV11-3 | NA
CASSKGGSRGNTIYF | TGTGCCAGTAGTAAGGGGGGCAGCCGTGGAAACACCATATATTTT | TRBJ1-3 | NA | TRBV19 | NA